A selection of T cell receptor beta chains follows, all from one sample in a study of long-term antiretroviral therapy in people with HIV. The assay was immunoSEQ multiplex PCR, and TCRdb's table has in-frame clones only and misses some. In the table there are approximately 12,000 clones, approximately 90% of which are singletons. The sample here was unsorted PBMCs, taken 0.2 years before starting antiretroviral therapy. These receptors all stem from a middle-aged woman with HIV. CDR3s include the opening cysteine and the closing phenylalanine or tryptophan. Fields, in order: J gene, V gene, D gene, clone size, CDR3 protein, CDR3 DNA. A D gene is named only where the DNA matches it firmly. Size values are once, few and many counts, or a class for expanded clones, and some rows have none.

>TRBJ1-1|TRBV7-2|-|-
CASSLQGVAEAFF
TGTGCCAGCAGCTTACAAGGGGTGGCTGAAGCTTTCTTT
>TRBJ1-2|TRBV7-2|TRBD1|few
CASSVGQGINYGYTF
TGTGCCAGCAGCGTGGGACAGGGTATTAACTATGGCTACACCTTC
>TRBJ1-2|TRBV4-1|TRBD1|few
CASSQDGGGNGYTF
TGCGCCAGCAGCCAAGATGGAGGGGGCAACGGCTACACCTTC
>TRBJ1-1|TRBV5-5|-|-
CASSLEGGGTEAFF
TGTGCCAGCAGCTTGGAGGGGGGGGGAACTGAAGCTTTCTTT
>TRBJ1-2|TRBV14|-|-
CASSQDGRDYGYTF
TGTGCCAGCAGCCAAGACGGGAGGGACTATGGCTACACCTTC
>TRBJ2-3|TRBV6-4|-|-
CASSDSWGTDTQYF
TGTGCCAGCAGTGACTCCTGGGGTACAGATACGCAGTATTTT
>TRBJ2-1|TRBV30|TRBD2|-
CAWIREGGGKQFF
TGTGCCTGGATTCGAGAAGGCGGGGGAAAGCAGTTCTTC
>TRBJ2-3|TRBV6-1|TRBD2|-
CASSEGSLAGGDTQYF
TGTGCCAGCAGTGAAGGGTCTTTAGCGGGGGGGGATACGCAGTATTTT
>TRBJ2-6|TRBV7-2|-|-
CASSLGGGGRANVLTF
TGTGCCAGCAGCTTAGGAGGGGGGGGCCGGGCCAACGTCCTGACTTTC
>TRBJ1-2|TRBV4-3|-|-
CASSSRTENYGYTF
TGCGCCAGCAGCTCCCGGACGGAAAACTATGGCTACACCTTC
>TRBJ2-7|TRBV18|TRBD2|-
CASSPWEGKDEQYF
TGTGCCAGCTCACCCTGGGAGGGGAAGGACGAGCAGTACTTC
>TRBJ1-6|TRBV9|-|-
CASSVGYSYNSPLHF
TGTGCCAGCAGCGTAGGGTACAGTTATAATTCACCCCTCCACTTT
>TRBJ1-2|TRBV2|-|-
CASIGAADPLFGGYTF
TGTGCCAGCATCGGGGCAGCCGATCCCTTATTCGGCGGCTACACCTTC
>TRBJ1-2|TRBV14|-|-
CTSSQDLGDTYGYTF
TGTACCAGCAGCCAAGATTTGGGGGACACCTATGGCTACACCTTC
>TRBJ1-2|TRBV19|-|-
CASSIDPLSYGYTF
TGTGCCAGTAGTATAGATCCGCTAAGCTATGGCTACACCTTC
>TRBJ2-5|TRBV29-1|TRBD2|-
CSAYTGTSGGGETQYF
TGCAGCGCCTACACCGGGACTAGCGGGGGAGGGGAGACCCAGTACTTC
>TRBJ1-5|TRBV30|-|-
CAWSPRDNQPQHF
TGTGCCTGGAGTCCCCGGGACAATCAGCCCCAGCATTTT
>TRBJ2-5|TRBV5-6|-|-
CASSSVGDTSIWETQYF
TGTGCCAGCAGCTCCGTAGGGGACACCTCGATATGGGAGACCCAGTACTTC
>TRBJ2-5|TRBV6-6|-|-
CASSETGLRETQYF
TGTGCCAGCAGTGAGACAGGCCTCCGGGAGACCCAGTACTTC
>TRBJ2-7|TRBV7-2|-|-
CASSLAPLLYEQYF
TGTGCCAGCAGCTTAGCCCCTCTCTTGTACGAGCAGTACTTC
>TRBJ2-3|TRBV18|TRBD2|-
CASSPPGGAGDTQYF
TGTGCCAGCTCACCACCCGGGGGGGCCGGAGATACGCAGTATTTT
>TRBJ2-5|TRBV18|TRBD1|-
CASSPPGQGALSGKTQYF
TGTGCCAGCTCACCACCAGGACAGGGGGCTCTCAGTGGGAAGACCCAGTACTTC
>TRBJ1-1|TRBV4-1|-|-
CASSPGRDEAFF
TGCGCCAGCAGCCCAGGTCGGGATGAAGCTTTCTTT
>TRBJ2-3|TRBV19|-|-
CASSSGHHEGPDTQYF
TGTGCCAGTAGTTCTGGGCACCATGAAGGACCAGATACGCAGTATTTT
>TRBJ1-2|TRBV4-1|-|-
CASSQSPQDNYGYTF
TGCGCCAGCAGCCAGTCCCCCCAGGATAACTATGGCTACACCTTC
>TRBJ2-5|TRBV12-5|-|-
CASGSGAEETQYF
TGTGCTAGTGGTTCAGGGGCTGAAGAGACCCAGTACTTC